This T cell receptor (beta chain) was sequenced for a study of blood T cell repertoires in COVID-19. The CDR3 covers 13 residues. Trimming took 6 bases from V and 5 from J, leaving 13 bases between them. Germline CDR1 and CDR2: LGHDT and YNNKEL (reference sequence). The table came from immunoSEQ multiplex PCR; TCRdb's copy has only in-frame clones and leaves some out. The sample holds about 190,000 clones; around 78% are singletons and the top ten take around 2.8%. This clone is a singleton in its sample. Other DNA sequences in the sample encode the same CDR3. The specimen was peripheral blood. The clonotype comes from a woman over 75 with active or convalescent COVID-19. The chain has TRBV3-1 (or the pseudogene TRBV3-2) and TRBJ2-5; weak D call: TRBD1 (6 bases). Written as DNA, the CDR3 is TGTGCCAGCAGAATCAGGGGTGGCGAGACCCAGTACTTC. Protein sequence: CASRIRGGETQYF.